This TCR beta chain was sequenced during a study of beta chain features in type 1 diabetes. J gave up 0 bases and V 4 bases, and 15 bases lay outside the gene matches. This CDR3 has 19 amino acids. The germline V gene encodes CDR1 SGHTA and CDR2 FQGNSA. This clone has just a few counts. The antigen remains unidentified. Study-wide points: Any role of HLA type in TCRB rearrangement remained unresolved here.

Every bit of the isolated RNA underwent reverse transcription, so sequencing read expressed TCRB transcripts. Sequencing used immunoSEQ multiplex PCR; TCRdb keeps in-frame clones, though not all of them. Found here are under 950,000 clones, about 17% of them singletons; the top ten hold about 0.02%. The sequenced material came from naive CD4+ T cells from blood. The genes are TRBV7-2 and TRBJ2-1; 7 nucleotides align to TRBD2. The receptor comes from a woman between 18 and 30 years old in good health. DNA of the CDR3: TGTGCCAGCAGCTCGAGCGGGGCGCTCGTCGCCCGCTCCTACAATGAGCAGTTCTTC. As protein: CASSSSGALVARSYNEQFF. Full variable domain (outside the CDR3, taken from reference TRBV7-2 and TRBJ2-1): GAGVSQSPSNKVTEKGKDVELRCDPISGHTALYWYRQSLGQGLEFLIYFQGNSAPDKSGLPSDRFSAERTGGSVSTLTIQRTQQEDSAVYLCASSSSGALVARSYNEQFFGPGTRLTVL.